The 14 T cell receptor beta chains listed next were all sequenced from one sample in a study of blood T cell repertoires in COVID-19. The protocol was immunoSEQ multiplex PCR, while the TCRdb copy is restricted to in-frame clones and leaves out a portion. The sample contains 210,000 or so clones, 75% to 85% of which appear only once. The sequencing sample was made of peripheral blood. These TCRs come from a man aged 50-59 years with COVID-19, enrolled during active disease.

This clone was seen only a few times. V gene TRBV30 combines with J gene TRBJ1-6; TRBD1 agrees at 8 bases. Germline V gene data show CDR1 as GTSNPN and CDR2 as SVGIG (reference sequence). V trimming: 5 bases; J trimming: 2 bases; junction bases outside the gene matches: 8. CDR3 length equals 16 residues. For the CDR3, the DNA is TGTGCCTGGGCATCCGGACAGGGCACCTATAATTCACCCCTCCACTTT. It is translated as CAWASGQGTYNSPLHF.

V is TRBV2 and J is TRBJ2-7, with TRBD1 matching 7 bases. The CDR3 runs to 14 residues. Trimming at V came to 6 bases and at J to 0 bases, leaving 5 bases not matched to a gene. CDR1 and CDR2 (germline): SNHLY, FYNNEI. The CDR3 protein is CASRIGGGSYEQYF. Here the CDR3 DNA reads TGTGCCAGCAGAATAGGGGGCGGCTCCTACGAGCAGTACTTC.

Comment on this clone: The junction departs from the called germline gene at one end, perhaps through a read error. This rearrangement joins TRBV7-7 to TRBJ2-7; 8 bases line up with TRBD1. CDR1 is SSHAT, CDR2 FNYEAQ, per germline (reference sequence). This CDR3 has 14 residues. CDR3 sequence reads: CASSLGTGSYEQYF. DNA for the CDR3: TGTGCTAGCAGCTTAGGGACAGGATCCTACGAGCAGTACTTC. Drawing the rest from reference TRBV7-7 and TRBJ2-7, the complete variable domain is GAGVSQSPRYKVTKRGQDVTLRCDPISSHATLYWYQQALGQGPEFLTYFNYEAQPDKSGLPSDRFSAERPEGSISTLTIQRTEQRDSAMYRCASSLGTGSYEQYFGPGTRLTVT.

The V call is TRBV6-5, the J call TRBJ2-7; no reliable D call. Trimming shortened V by 2 bases and J by 0 bases, and 11 bases separated the two germline ends. CDR3 length: 15 residues. CDR1 is MNHEY and CDR2 is SVGAGI in the germline V gene. CDR3 DNA: TGTGCCAGCAGTTACAGACGAGCAGGCTCCTACGAGCAGTACTTC. Translating it yields CASSYRRAGSYEQYF.

The gene calls are TRBV4-1 and TRBJ1-1; tentative D call: TRBD1 (5 bases). CDR1 MGHRA and CDR2 YSYEKL come from the germline V gene. V lost 0 bases and J 4 bases, leaving 12 bases between the germline ends. The CDR3 is 15 amino acids. The CDR3, as DNA: TGCGCCAGCAGCCAAGAGGTACAGGCGACCACTGAAGCTTTCTTT. This codes for CASSQEVQATTEAFF.

CDR3 DNA sequence: TGTGCCAGCACATACGAGGATGGAGGGAGCTGGTACGAGCAGTACTTC. Its translation is CASTYEDGGSWYEQYF. The chain has TRBV27 and TRBJ2-7; tentative D call: TRBD2 (6 bases). The V and J ends lost 7 bases and 4 bases respectively, with 23 bases between them. CDR3 size: 16 residues. Germline values: CDR1 MNHEY, CDR2 SMNVEV (reference sequence).

CDR3 DNA sequence: TGTGCCAGTAGTAGCGGACAGGGTATTACCTCCTATAATTCACCCCTCCACTTT. Translating it yields CASSSGQGITSYNSPLHF. The chain recombines TRBV19 with TRBJ1-6; TRBD1 agrees at 8 bases. CDR3 size: 18 residues. Unmatched junction bases numbered 8, after V lost 4 bases and J lost 0 bases. Per the germline V gene, CDR1 is LNHDA and CDR2 is SQIVND (reference sequence).

The V and J genes are TRBV19 and TRBJ2-1, with a weak D call TRBD1 (6 bases). The CDR3 loop spans 16 amino acids. The V gene's germline CDR1 is LNHDA and CDR2 SQIVND (reference sequence). With 5 bases removed from V and 3 bases from J, the gap between germline ends came to 17 bases. Here the CDR3 DNA reads TGTGCCAGTAGTGCCTGGGGGCACGATTACTACAATGAGCAGTTCTTC. Translating it yields CASSAWGHDYYNEQFF.

This chain connects TRBV3-1 (or the pseudogene TRBV3-2) to TRBJ1-6; no reliable D call. The CDR3 totals 15 residues. Trimming took 4 bases from V and 0 from J, leaving 7 bases between them. Germline CDR1 reads LGHDT; CDR2 reads YNNKEL (reference sequence). CDR3 in amino acids: CASSRSSSYNSPLHF. The CDR3 DNA reads TGTGCCAGCAGCCGGAGTAGCTCCTATAATTCACCCCTCCACTTT.

The rearrangement uses TRBV3-1 (or the pseudogene TRBV3-2) and TRBJ2-3, with 9 bases aligning to TRBD2. Germline loops: CDR1 LGHDT, CDR2 YNNKEL (reference sequence). Trimming removed 4 bases from V and 4 bases from J; junction bases left unmatched: 12. The CDR3 is 17 amino acids. The CDR3 region is CASSLEPGLAFSDTQYF. The CDR3 DNA is TGTGCCAGCAGCCTAGAACCGGGACTAGCTTTTTCAGATACGCAGTATTTT.

The rearrangement uses TRBV9 and TRBJ1-3; no definite D call. The germline V gene encodes CDR1 SGDLS and CDR2 YYNGEE. Between the trimmed V and J ends, which lost 0 bases and 2 bases, there was a span of 12 bases. The CDR3 covers 16 residues. The CDR3 loop reads CASSVGPLTTGNTIYF. The CDR3 nucleotides read TGTGCCAGCAGCGTAGGTCCCCTGACAACTGGAAACACCATATATTTT.

This clone was detected once. The chain has TRBV4-2 and TRBJ1-2; 7 nucleotides agree with TRBD1. CDR3 size: 16 residues. J lost 4 bases, V lost 0 bases, and 8 bases had no gene match. The germline V gene has CDR1 LGHNA and CDR2 YNFKEQ. The CDR3 sequence is CASSQDTGDSIYGYTF. CDR3 DNA sequence: TGTGCCAGCAGCCAAGATACGGGGGACAGCATCTATGGCTACACCTTC.

V gene TRBV5-4 combines with J gene TRBJ2-5; 11 bases are shared with TRBD2. Germline V CDR1 and CDR2: SGHNT, YYREEE (reference sequence). V shed 0 bases and J 4 bases; nucleotides not matched to a gene: 8. The CDR3 has 17 amino acids. The CDR3 here is CASSLGASGGPGETQYF. The CDR3 DNA follows: TGTGCCAGCAGCTTGGGGGCTAGCGGGGGGCCTGGAGAGACCCAGTACTTC.

The J gene is TRBJ1-1, the V gene TRBV5-6, with D possibly matching TRBD1 (6 bases). V lost 2 bases, J lost 5 bases, and 13 bases lay in between. The CDR3 length is 14 residues. Looked up from germline, CDR1 is SGHDT and CDR2 is YYEEEE. The CDR3 here is CASSFWGPGTEAFF. CDR3 nucleotide sequence: TGTGCCAGCAGCTTTTGGGGGCCGGGGACTGAAGCTTTCTTT.